A single sample is the source of the 15 T cell receptor beta chains below, sequenced in a study of siplizumab effects on memory and regulatory T cells. The method was immunoSEQ multiplex PCR; TCRdb's version includes in-frame clones alone and lacks a portion of them. The repertoire holds about 110,000 clones, with roughly 92% as singletons. The source material was CD4+ T cells sorted from blood. These TCRs come from a human donor in good health.

This chain links TRBV10-3 with TRBJ1-5; no firm D call. The V gene's germline CDR1 is ENHRY and CDR2 SYGVKD. Trimming shortened V by 4 bases and J by 5 bases, and 15 bases separated the two germline ends. The CDR3 has 15 amino acids. In DNA, the CDR3 is TGTGCCATCAGTGGGACCACGATAGGACATCAGCCCCAGCATTTT. This gives the protein CAISGTTIGHQPQHF.

The CDR3 sequence is CASAMGSPGGTEAFF. Here the CDR3 DNA reads TGTGCCAGCGCTATGGGGAGCCCGGGTGGGACTGAAGCTTTCTTT. This chain uses TRBV6-5 with TRBJ1-1; D gene uncertain. Trimming removed 8 bases from V and 5 bases from J, with 21 bases in between. Looked up from germline, CDR1 is MNHEY and CDR2 is SVGAGI. This CDR3 is built from 15 residues.

V usage is TRBV7-2 and J usage is TRBJ1-6, with D perhaps matching TRBD1 (6 bases). V was cut by 3 bases and J by 10 bases, with 13 bases left in between. Per the germline V gene, CDR1 is SGHTA and CDR2 is FQGNSA. The CDR3 totals 14 residues. CDR3 sequence: CASSFRQEGSPLHF. Written as DNA, the CDR3 is TGTGCCAGCAGCTTTCGACAGGAAGGGTCACCCCTCCACTTT.

V and J are TRBV29-1 and TRBJ2-7, with TRBD2 matching over 8 bases. The V and J ends lost 3 bases and 3 bases, in that order; junction bases with no gene match: 7. This CDR3 has 14 residues. Germline V gene data show CDR1 as SQVTM and CDR2 as ANQGSEA. CDR3 nucleotides: TGCAGCGTTGAGAGCGGGACTAGAGGCTACGAGCAGTACTTC. Protein product: CSVESGTRGYEQYF.

The chain joins TRBV6-5 to TRBJ2-7; possibly TRBD1 for D (6 bases). Germline CDR1 and CDR2: MNHEY and SVGAGI. The CDR3 consists of 12 residues. V lost 7 bases to trimming and J lost 2 bases, with 9 bases between them. In nucleotides, the CDR3 is TGTGCCAGCATTGGGACAACCTACGAGCAGTACTTC. Its translation: CASIGTTYEQYF.

This chain links TRBV19 with TRBJ2-5, with a tentative D call TRBD2 (6 bases). The V end lost 3 bases, the J end lost 5 bases, and 16 bases lay between the germline ends. Germline-derived CDR1 and CDR2 are LNHDA and SQIVND (reference sequence). This CDR3 region has 15 residues. The CDR3 nucleotides read TGTGCCAGTAGTATTGGGGGTTCACGGGGGGAGACCCAGTACTTC. Encoded protein: CASSIGGSRGETQYF.

The rearrangement uses TRBV7-3 and TRBJ1-1; no definite D call. The CDR3 spans 14 residues. The germline V gene encodes CDR1 SGHTA and CDR2 FQGTGA. V was shortened by 5 bases and J by 1 base, with 11 bases between the two germline ends. DNA for the CDR3: TGTGCCAGCAGCCCAACCCCAGAGAACACTGAAGCTTTCTTT. Residues: CASSPTPENTEAFF.

This chain links TRBV4-1 with TRBJ2-1; D might be TRBD2 (6 bases). Trimming cost V 3 bases and J 7 bases, with 13 bases left between them. The CDR3 sequence is 14 residues long. Germline CDR1 and CDR2: MGHRA and YSYEKL. In nucleotides, the CDR3 is TGCGCCAGCAGCCACCGGGACTCCCTGAATGAGCAGTTCTTC. Protein sequence: CASSHRDSLNEQFF.

The rearrangement links TRBV5-6 to TRBJ1-6, with no clear D. Germline V gene lookup returns CDR1 SGHDT and CDR2 YYEEEE. V gave up 2 bases and J gave up 9 bases, with 24 bases separating them. The CDR3 length is 18 residues. The CDR3 region is CASSLLTTTHGESSPLHF. CDR3 sequence (DNA): TGTGCCAGCAGCTTACTTACCACCACTCACGGAGAGAGTTCACCCCTCCACTTT. Variable domain in full (rest from reference TRBV5-6 and TRBJ1-6): DAGVTQSPTHLIKTRGQQVTLRCSPKSGHDTVSWYQQALGQGPQFIFQYYEEEERQRGNFPDRFSGHQFPNYSSELNVNALLLGDSALYLCASSLLTTTHGESSPLHFGNGTRLTVT.

This clone was found a few times. The rearrangement links TRBV7-4 to TRBJ1-2, with no clear D. In germline, CDR1 is SGHVT, CDR2 SQSDAQ. CDR3 length: 12 amino acids. Trimming pared 5 bases from V and 4 bases from J, leaving 8 bases between. In DNA, the CDR3 is TGTGCCAGCAGCCGAAAGACCTATGGCTACACCTTC. As protein: CASSRKTYGYTF.

Regarding this clone: Other DNA sequences in this sample translate to the same CDR3. The chain carries TRBV5-1 and TRBJ2-5; TRBD1 is a possible D gene (6 bases). The germline V gene encodes CDR1 SGHRS and CDR2 YFSETQ. The CDR3 sequence is 13 residues long. Trimming removed 7 bases at V and 0 bases at J, with 10 bases between. CDR3 protein: CASSPGDQETQYF. The CDR3 nucleotides read TGCGCCAGCTCCCCAGGGGACCAAGAGACCCAGTACTTC.

This chain connects TRBV6-1 to TRBJ1-2; weak D call: TRBD1 (5 bases). The CDR3 is made up of 13 amino acids. Germline V gene data show CDR1 as MNHNS and CDR2 as SASEGT. V shed 9 bases and J shed 3 bases, with 14 bases lying between them. CDR3 nucleotide sequence: TGTGCCAGTAAAACAGACAGCTACTATGGCTACACCTTC. It translates to CASKTDSYYGYTF.

This chain links TRBV20-1 with TRBJ1-2; D possibly corresponds to TRBD1 (6 bases). This CDR3 has 11 amino acids. V was cut by 2 bases and J by 7 bases, with 8 bases left in between. CDR1 is DFQATT, CDR2 SNEGSKA, per germline (reference sequence). The CDR3, as DNA: TGCAGTGCTAGATACAGGGCTGGCTACACCTTC. It yields the protein CSARYRAGYTF.

V and J are TRBV6-5 and TRBJ2-5; TRBD1 agrees at 8 bases. The CDR3 covers 15 residues. The ends lost 0 bases at V and 7 bases at J; junction bases unmatched: 7. Germline lookup yields CDR1 MNHEY and CDR2 SVGAGI. The CDR3 DNA follows: TGTGCCAGCAGTTACTCAGTTGACAGGGGTGGGACCCAGTACTTC. Translating it yields CASSYSVDRGGTQYF.

This sequence joins TRBV6-1 and TRBJ1-4; possibly TRBD1 for D (6 bases). Germline lookup yields CDR1 MNHNS and CDR2 SASEGT. The CDR3 length is 15 residues. Trimming removed 2 bases from V and 5 bases from J, with 12 bases in between. DNA of the CDR3: TGTGCCAGCAGTGAACTAGTAGGGACAAATGAAAAACTGTTTTTT. This encodes CASSELVGTNEKLFF.